Listed here are 7 T cell receptor beta chains from one sample, sequenced in a study of T cell repertoires in cytomegalovirus infection. TCRdb processed the reads anew with MiXCR; each CDR3 protein has one entry. Of some 240,000 distinct CDR3 sequences listed, around 15% are singletons. The sample consisted of CD8+ T cells from PBMCs. The source of these receptors is a human donor in good health (CMV status not recorded). Some clones in this sample may be carry-over from other donors' samples.

There are many counts of this clonotype. The rearrangement joins TRBV7-2 to TRBJ2-7; a possible D gene is TRBD1 (6 bases). CDR3 length: 15 residues. Germline CDR1 is SGHTA and CDR2 is FQGNSA. V shed 1 base and J shed 7 bases, with 17 bases lying between them. The CDR3: CASSLEWGRVREQYF. CDR3 in DNA: TGTGCCAGCAGCTTAGAATGGGGGCGTGTGAGGGAGCAGTACTTC.

This clonotype was recorded many times. The rearrangement uses TRBV7-8 and TRBJ1-6; D is ambiguous. V shed 5 bases and J shed 9 bases, with 20 bases lying between them. The CDR3 spans 16 residues. Germline CDR1 SGHVS, CDR2 FQNEAQ. DNA of the CDR3: TGTGCCAGCAGCGACGACCACACAGCGGGTATTTCACCCCTCCACTTT. Translation gives CASSDDHTAGISPLHF. The complete variable domain, with remaining parts taken from reference TRBV7-8 and TRBJ1-6, reads GAGVSQSPRYKVAKRGQDVALRCDPISGHVSLFWYQQALGQGPEFLTYFQNEAQLDKSGLPSDRFFAERPEGSVSTLKIQRTQQEDSAVYLCASSDDHTAGISPLHFGNGTRLTVT.

This clonotype turned up a few times. The chain employs TRBV14 and TRBJ2-1; D unclear. From germline, CDR1 is SGHDN and CDR2 FVKESK. The CDR3 runs 12 residues. Trimming took 1 base from V and 7 from J, leaving 5 bases between them. The CDR3, as DNA: TGTGCCAGCAGCCAAGGGTTTAATGAGCAGTTCTTC. It is translated as CASSQGFNEQFF. Full variable domain (rest looked up from reference TRBV14 and TRBJ2-1): EAGVTQFPSHSVIEKGQTVTLRCDPISGHDNLYWYRRVMGKEIKFLLHFVKESKQDESGMPNNRFLAERTGGTYSTLKVQPAELEDSGVYFCASSQGFNEQFFGPGTRLTVL.

This clonotype was seen only a few times. CDR3 DNA sequence: TGTGCCAGCAGCCGAAGTCCGGGACTAGCGGGGGACCCCCGTGTTAGTTACATTCAGTACTTC. Its translation is CASSRSPGLAGDPRVSYIQYF. The rearrangement links TRBV12-3 or TRBV12-4 to TRBJ2-4; TRBD2 matches at 14 bases. This CDR3 is 21 amino acids long. V gave up 6 bases and J gave up 8 bases; unmatched junction bases: 24.

This chain connects TRBV6-2 or TRBV6-3 to TRBJ2-1, with D tentatively TRBD1 (6 bases). Germline V lookup: CDR1 MNHEY, CDR2 SVGEGT. Trimming cost V 7 bases and J 0 bases, with 13 bases left between them. The CDR3 contains 15 residues. The CDR3, as DNA: TGTGCCAGCACCAAGGGGGTTAGCTCCTACAATGAGCAGTTCTTC. It encodes CASTKGVSSYNEQFF.

The V gene is TRBV2, the J gene TRBJ2-7, with D possibly TRBD2 on 6 matching bases. This CDR3 is 15 amino acids long. V was pared by 7 bases and J by 2 bases, with 18 bases between. Germline CDR1 and CDR2: SNHLY and FYNNEI. The CDR3 nucleotides are TGTGCCAGCACCTTATCGGGGGTTCGGGCCTACGAGCAGTACTTC. Translated: CASTLSGVRAYEQYF.

The chain joins TRBV4-1 to TRBJ1-1; D possibly corresponds to TRBD1 (5 bases). CDR1 and CDR2 (germline): MGHRA, YSYEKL. Trimming took off 6 bases at V and 8 bases at J, with 19 bases between the two ends. CDR3 length equals 14 residues. This chain's CDR3 is CASSRADSDEEAFF. DNA of the CDR3: TGCGCCAGCAGTCGCGCCGACAGCGATGAGGAAGCTTTCTTT.